This T cell receptor beta chain was captured by sequencing in a study of T cells in Graves' hyperthyroidism and ophthalmopathy. The PBMCs were taken from more than 8 ml of fresh peripheral blood. The CDR3 spans 14 residues. J gave up 4 bases and V 7 bases, and 7 bases lay outside the gene matches. CDR1 and CDR2 (germline): SNHLY, FYNNEI. This clonotype came up many times. RNA transcripts were the template for amplifying TCR beta CDR3 regions. Using the HTBI primer set, a first-round RT-PCR was run on the TCR CDR3. A single record per CDR3 protein comes from TCRdb applying MiXCR to the multiplex PCR reads. This table holds under 300,000 distinct CDR3 sequences, about 14% found once.

The TCR originated in a woman in her thirties with Graves' hyperthyroidism that later progressed to Graves' ophthalmopathy. V is TRBV2 and J is TRBJ2-1; TRBD2 agrees at 7 bases. Sequenced: blood. As DNA, the CDR3 is TGTGCCAGCATACAGCGGGATTTATACAATGAGCAGTTCTTC. Protein: CASIQRDLYNEQFF.